These 32 T cell receptor beta chains were sequenced from one sample in a study of blood T cell repertoires in COVID-19. Some clones are missing from TCRdb's copy, which holds only in-frame ones; the method was immunoSEQ multiplex PCR. Of 230,000 or so clones in the sample, 88% are singletons; the top ten hold under 3%. Sequencing used PBMCs or T cells enriched from blood (not recorded which). These receptors were obtained from a woman aged 25 to 39 who had recovered from COVID-19.

The V gene is TRBV6-5, the J gene TRBJ2-7, with D possibly TRBD1 on 6 matching bases. This CDR3 has 15 amino acids. Germline V lookup: CDR1 MNHEY, CDR2 SVGAGI. V dropped 6 bases and J dropped 2 bases, with 17 bases sitting between them. This CDR3 is CASRPMAGETYEQYF. Written as DNA, the CDR3 is TGTGCCAGCAGACCTATGGCAGGGGAGACCTACGAGCAGTACTTC.

In its sample, this clone was seen once. The chain employs TRBV7-8 and TRBJ2-1, with 9 bases aligning to TRBD1. The V gene's germline CDR1 is SGHVS and CDR2 FQNEAQ. The V and J ends lost 6 bases and 5 bases, in that order; junction bases with no gene match: 8. The CDR3 contains 15 residues. CDR3 coding DNA: TGTGCCAGCAGTCACCACGACAGGGGGGACAATGAGCAGTTCTTC. Translated, it gives CASSHHDRGDNEQFF.

This clone was observed a handful of times. This CDR3 is CASIDRGRVSTEAFF. The CDR3, as DNA: TGTGCCAGCATAGACAGGGGGCGAGTGTCGACTGAAGCTTTCTTT. The chain employs TRBV27 and TRBJ1-1, with 10 bases that match TRBD1. The germline V gene encodes CDR1 MNHEY and CDR2 SMNVEV (reference sequence). Trimming at V came to 7 bases and at J to 5 bases, leaving 10 bases not matched to a gene. The CDR3 contains 15 residues.

The genes are TRBV3-1 (or the pseudogene TRBV3-2) and TRBJ1-3; maybe TRBD1 (6 bases). Germline V gene data show CDR1 as LGHDT and CDR2 as YNNKEL (reference sequence). The V end was cut by 8 bases, the J end by 0 bases, with 14 bases between. The CDR3 contains 15 residues. The CDR3 coding sequence is TGTGCCAGCCCCACGAGGGGGAGCTCTGGAAACACCATATATTTT. Amino acid sequence: CASPTRGSSGNTIYF.

The chain uses TRBV11-3 and TRBJ2-2; no clear D. CDR1 is SGHNT and CDR2 is YENEEA in the germline V gene. V lost 0 bases to trimming and J lost 3 bases, with 8 bases between them. This CDR3 spans 15 amino acids. CDR3 nucleotides: TGTGCCAGCAGCTTAGAGTCCGGGTACACCGGGGAGCTGTTTTTT. Its translation is CASSLESGYTGELFF.

The CDR3 DNA is TGCAGTGCTAGAGAGGTCGGTGAGCAGTTCTTC. This sequence encodes CSAREVGEQFF. This rearrangement joins TRBV20-1 to TRBJ2-1, with D unresolved. The CDR3 contains 11 residues. Germline V gives CDR1 DFQATT, CDR2 SNEGSKA (reference sequence). V was cut by 0 bases and J by 9 bases, with 6 bases left in between.

The gene calls are TRBV15 and TRBJ2-3, with 10 bases matching TRBD2. Losses at the gene ends were 5 bases for V and 6 bases for J; bases not matched to a gene: 14. The germline CDR1 and CDR2 sequences are LNHNV and YYDKDF (reference sequence). The CDR3 totals 17 residues. The CDR3 sequence: CATSAISLAGEWDTQYF. CDR3 DNA: TGTGCCACCAGCGCGATCTCTCTAGCGGGGGAATGGGATACGCAGTATTTT.

V gene TRBV5-1 combines with J gene TRBJ2-3, with 12 bases fitting TRBD2. Germline CDR1 is SGHRS and CDR2 is YFSETQ. This CDR3 comprises 17 residues. V lost 4 bases to trimming and J lost 2 bases; unmatched junction nucleotides: 8. The CDR3 coding sequence is TGCGCCAGCAGCCGGGGTACTAGCGGGGGGCACACAGATACGCAGTATTTT. Translation gives CASSRGTSGGHTDTQYF.

This sequence joins TRBV5-4 and TRBJ1-3, with D unresolved. The CDR3 totals 16 residues. CDR1 is SGHNT, CDR2 YYREEE, per germline (reference sequence). V was clipped by 0 bases and J by 0 bases, with 10 bases between them. CDR3 DNA: TGTGCCAGCAGCTTGGATCTAAGGAGCTCTGGAAACACCATATATTTT. Protein product: CASSLDLRSSGNTIYF.

The genes are TRBV19 and TRBJ2-5; a weak D match, TRBD1 (6 bases). The CDR3 consists of 13 residues. Trimming removed 6 bases at V and 3 bases at J, with 11 bases between. CDR1 and CDR2 from the germline V gene are LNHDA and SQIVND (reference sequence). CDR3 DNA sequence: TGTGCCAGTAGCCGGGACACAGAAGAGACCCAGTACTTC. Translating it yields CASSRDTEETQYF.

V and J are TRBV3-1 (or the pseudogene TRBV3-2) and TRBJ2-7; weak D call: TRBD1 (6 bases). The V end lost 0 bases, the J end lost 4 bases, and 19 bases lay between the germline ends. There are 17 residues in the CDR3. Per the germline V gene, CDR1 is LGHDT and CDR2 is YNNKEL (reference sequence). The CDR3 region has the DNA TGTGCCAGCAGCCAAGATCTGGCAGGGGCCCAAGTTTACGAGCAGTACTTC. It specifies CASSQDLAGAQVYEQYF.

The chain recombines TRBV9 with TRBJ2-1; 10 bases agree with TRBD1. The CDR3 has 15 residues. Germline CDR1 is SGDLS and CDR2 is YYNGEE. J lost 5 bases, V lost 0 bases, and 2 bases had no gene match. The CDR3 nucleotides are TGTGCCAGCAGCGTAGAAGGGACAGGGGACAATGAGCAGTTCTTC. This sequence encodes CASSVEGTGDNEQFF.

This rearrangement joins TRBV2 to TRBJ2-1, with a possible D match to TRBD1 (6 bases). Germline V gene sequence: CDR1 SNHLY, CDR2 FYNNEI. The germline V and J ends were trimmed by 4 bases and 2 bases, with 6 bases remaining between them. The CDR3 has 13 residues. Here the CDR3 DNA reads TGTGCCAGCAGTGGGGACACCTACAATGAGCAGTTCTTC. Its protein is CASSGDTYNEQFF.

This clone was seen once. The CDR3 region has the DNA TGTGCCAGTGAGACAGGGGGCCCAACCTACGAGCAGTACTTC. This translates into CASETGGPTYEQYF. V is TRBV7-9 and J is TRBJ2-7; TRBD1 aligns across 10 bases. The CDR3 totals 14 residues. V dropped 9 bases and J dropped 2; count of bases not matched to a gene: 7. Germline loops: CDR1 SEHNR, CDR2 FQNEAQ (reference sequence).

The chain recombines TRBV5-1 with TRBJ2-1, with a weak D call TRBD2 (6 bases). V lost 2 bases, J lost 1 base, and 13 bases lay in between. Looked up from germline, CDR1 is SGHRS and CDR2 is YFSETQ. This CDR3 region has 16 residues. The CDR3 reads CASSLGAGQSYNEQFF. DNA for the CDR3: TGCGCCAGCAGCTTAGGGGCGGGGCAATCCTACAATGAGCAGTTCTTC.

V usage is TRBV27 and J usage is TRBJ1-6; D possibly corresponds to TRBD1 (6 bases). Germline assignment: CDR1 MNHEY and CDR2 SMNVEV (reference sequence). The CDR3 spans 17 residues. V gave up 2 bases and J gave up 5 bases, with 16 bases separating them. CDR3 sequence (DNA): TGTGCCAGCAGTTTAAGCCGCCCAGGGGACCATAATTCACCCCTCCACTTT. The encoded protein is CASSLSRPGDHNSPLHF.

The V gene is TRBV28, the J gene TRBJ2-5, with D unclear. The CDR3 sequence is 14 residues long. The ends were cut back, 2 bases at V and 7 bases at J, with 14 bases in the middle. Germline CDR1 MDHEN, CDR2 SYDVKM. CDR3 loop: CASSLRFKSGTQYF. The CDR3 DNA sequence: TGTGCCAGCAGTTTACGTTTTAAGTCGGGGACCCAGTACTTC.

The chain employs TRBV6-4 and TRBJ2-6; D possibly corresponds to TRBD1 (6 bases). Trimming removed 6 bases from V and 0 bases from J, with 18 bases in between. Germline V gene sequence: CDR1 MRHNA, CDR2 SNTAGT. The CDR3 has 18 amino acids. The CDR3 reads CASSPGVTPNSGANVLTF. CDR3 in DNA: TGTGCCAGCAGCCCAGGGGTTACTCCCAACTCTGGGGCCAACGTCCTGACTTTC.

J is TRBJ1-1 and V is TRBV4-2; tentative D call: TRBD1 (5 bases). Trimming shortened V by 2 bases and J by 5 bases, and 9 bases separated the two germline ends. Germline loops: CDR1 LGHNA, CDR2 YNFKEQ. The CDR3 consists of 13 residues. CDR3 residues: CASSQRGYTEAFF. As DNA, the CDR3 is TGTGCCAGCAGCCAACGGGGGTATACTGAAGCTTTCTTT.

The chain uses TRBV5-6 and TRBJ2-2; 10 bases map to TRBD2. The germline gives CDR1 SGHDT, CDR2 YYEEEE. With 0 bases clipped from V and 2 bases from J, the junction kept 7 bases outside the gene matches. There are 18 residues in the CDR3. The CDR3 spells CASSLVSLAGDNTGELFF. The DNA for the CDR3 is TGTGCCAGCAGCTTGGTGTCCCTAGCGGGGGATAACACCGGGGAGCTGTTTTTT.

This clone appeared once. The V call is TRBV29-1, the J call TRBJ2-3, with 9 bases aligning to TRBD1. The germline CDR1 and CDR2 sequences are SQVTM and ANQGSEA. V dropped 5 bases and J dropped 4; count of bases not matched to a gene: 4. The CDR3 length is 13 residues. The CDR3 DNA is TGCAGCGTTACTAGGACAGGGGCAGATACGCAGTATTTT. It codes for CSVTRTGADTQYF.

The CDR3 sequence is CASSEGDRNQPQHF. DNA of the CDR3: TGTGCCAGCAGTGAAGGGGACAGAAATCAGCCCCAGCATTTT. The rearrangement joins TRBV2 to TRBJ1-5; 7 nucleotides line up with TRBD1. J gave up 4 bases and V 1 base, and 1 base lay outside the gene matches. Germline values: CDR1 SNHLY, CDR2 FYNNEI. The CDR3 is 14 residues long.

This chain joins TRBV2 and TRBJ2-5, with TRBD2 matching over 8 bases. Germline CDR1 is SNHLY and CDR2 is FYNNEI. V gave up 5 bases and J gave up 1 base; unmatched junction bases: 6. There are 15 residues in the CDR3. The CDR3 coding sequence is TGTGCCAGCAGTCGGGGGGGCGGGGCCCAAGAGACCCAGTACTTC. This gives the protein CASSRGGGAQETQYF.

The chain employs TRBV27 and TRBJ1-5; D perhaps matches TRBD1 (6 bases). Germline V gene sequence: CDR1 MNHEY, CDR2 SMNVEV (reference sequence). Trimming stripped 5 bases from V and 2 bases from J, with 16 bases between. The CDR3 covers 16 residues. This CDR3 is CASSDTGFNGNQPQHF. CDR3 DNA sequence: TGTGCCAGCAGTGACACAGGGTTTAACGGCAATCAGCCCCAGCATTTT.

V is TRBV3-1 (or the pseudogene TRBV3-2) and J is TRBJ2-5; TRBD1 aligns across 10 bases. Germline V gives CDR1 LGHDT, CDR2 YNNKEL (reference sequence). V was pared by 3 bases and J by 5 bases, with 3 bases of the junction left unmatched. CDR3 length: 14 amino acids. This CDR3 reads CASSQTGGAETQYF. The DNA of the CDR3 is TGTGCCAGCAGCCAGACAGGGGGCGCTGAGACCCAGTACTTC.

This chain joins TRBV19 and TRBJ1-2; a weak D match, TRBD1 (5 bases). Between the trimmed V and J ends, which lost 3 bases and 2 bases, there was a span of 13 bases. Germline V CDR1 and CDR2: LNHDA, SQIVND (reference sequence). CDR3 length equals 15 residues. CDR3 coding DNA: TGTGCCAGTAGTATGGGGCAGGGAAAGAACTATGGCTACACCTTC. Protein: CASSMGQGKNYGYTF.

J is TRBJ2-1 and V is TRBV5-1; tentatively, D is TRBD2 (6 bases). The germline V and J ends were trimmed by 0 bases and 3 bases, with 13 bases remaining between them. This CDR3 has 16 amino acids. CDR1 is SGHRS and CDR2 is YFSETQ in the germline V gene. The CDR3 loop reads CASSLDVAGSYNEQFF. The CDR3 nucleotides read TGCGCCAGCAGCTTGGACGTGGCGGGGAGCTACAATGAGCAGTTCTTC.

The V gene is TRBV4-3, the J gene TRBJ1-1; D gene uncertain. Per germline, CDR1 LGHNA and CDR2 YSLEER. CDR3 length: 13 amino acids. V shed 4 bases and J shed 5 bases, with 11 bases lying between them. CDR3 bases: TGCGCCAGCAGCCGCAACGGGAGAACTGAAGCTTTCTTT. This encodes CASSRNGRTEAFF.

V gene TRBV6-2 or TRBV6-3 combines with J gene TRBJ2-5, with 11 bases aligning to TRBD2. Germline V gene data show CDR1 as MNHEY and CDR2 as SVGEGT. V was clipped by 2 bases and J by 5 bases; unmatched bases: 7. CDR3 size: 16 residues. The CDR3 coding sequence is TGTGCCAGCAGTTACGGCCTAGCGGGGGGCTGGGAGACCCAGTACTTC. Its protein is CASSYGLAGGWETQYF.

The chain employs TRBV28 and TRBJ2-2; 7 bases are a match to TRBD1. The germline gives CDR1 MDHEN, CDR2 SYDVKM. V dropped 7 bases and J dropped 10; count of bases not matched to a gene: 6. The CDR3 is 12 amino acids. CDR3 in DNA: TGTGCCAGCATCGGGACAGTTTCGGAGCTGTTTTTT. It codes for CASIGTVSELFF.

The chain joins TRBV6-2 or TRBV6-3 to TRBJ1-5; 11 bases agree with TRBD1. V lost 2 bases to trimming and J lost 1 base; unmatched junction nucleotides: 4. Germline lookup yields CDR1 MNHEY and CDR2 SVGEGT. The CDR3 has 17 residues. The CDR3 reads CASSYRTGGGSNQPQHF. In DNA, the CDR3 is TGTGCCAGCAGTTACCGGACAGGGGGCGGCAGCAATCAGCCCCAGCATTTT.

The chain has TRBV6-6 and TRBJ2-3; 7 nucleotides line up with TRBD2. The junction had 11 bases not matched to a gene; V was cut back by 5 bases and J by 0 bases. The CDR3 consists of 17 residues. Germline V gene data show CDR1 as MNHNY and CDR2 as SVGAGI (reference sequence). CDR3 nucleotides: TGTGCCAGCAGTCCTAGGTCCGGGACTATGAGCACAGATACGCAGTATTTT. Translated: CASSPRSGTMSTDTQYF.